The 23 T cell receptor beta chains below were found in one sample sequenced in a study of cytomegalovirus exposure and HLA in healthy donors. The PCR used 60 Vbeta and 13 Jbeta primers. The method was immunoSEQ multiplex PCR; TCRdb's version includes in-frame clones alone and lacks a portion of them. The table lists approximately 190,000 clones, around 85% of them singletons. Sequencing was done on a sample of PBMCs. The origin of the receptors is a man aged 45-65 years in good health and CMV-seronegative.

The rearrangement joins TRBV7-9 to TRBJ2-5; 9 nucleotides match TRBD2. V shed 8 bases, J shed 5 bases, and the junction held 3 bases outside the gene matches. The CDR3 contains 12 residues. Looked up from germline, CDR1 is SEHNR and CDR2 is FQNEAQ (reference sequence). The chain's CDR3 is CASRGGAETQYF. The CDR3 region has the DNA TGTGCCAGCCGCGGGGGGGCGGAGACCCAGTACTTC.

The rearrangement joins TRBV10-3 to TRBJ2-2; TRBD1 agrees at 10 bases. Germline trimming cut 8 bases from V and 2 bases from J; bases unmatched to any gene: 2. The CDR3 loop spans 14 amino acids. The V gene's germline CDR1 is ENHRY and CDR2 SYGVKD. CDR3 nucleotides: TGTGCCATCCCGACAGGGGGCAACACCGGGGAGCTGTTTTTT. Its protein product is CAIPTGGNTGELFF.

This chain uses TRBV7-2 with TRBJ2-5; tentatively, D is TRBD2 (5 bases). Between the trimmed V and J ends, which lost 2 bases and 4 bases, there was a span of 8 bases. The germline V gene encodes CDR1 SGHTA and CDR2 FQGNSA. The CDR3 length is 13 residues. CDR3 amino acids: CASSLRGRETQYF. The CDR3 region has the DNA TGTGCCAGCAGCTTACGGGGAAGAGAGACCCAGTACTTC.

V is TRBV6-6 and J is TRBJ2-1, with D uncertain. This CDR3 comprises 12 residues. V lost 2 bases and J lost 5, with 4 bases in between. The V gene's germline CDR1 is MNHNY and CDR2 SVGAGI (reference sequence). The DNA for the CDR3 is TGTGCCAGCAGTTACAACAACAATGAGCAGTTCTTC. Its protein is CASSYNNNEQFF.

The CDR3 region is CSAYNYGYTF. CDR3 coding DNA: TGCAGTGCTTATAACTATGGCTACACCTTC. The rearrangement joins TRBV20-1 to TRBJ1-2; D remains unclear. The V and J ends lost 5 bases and 1 base respectively, with 2 bases between them. The germline V gene has CDR1 DFQATT and CDR2 SNEGSKA (reference sequence). The CDR3 extends over 10 amino acids.

The genes are TRBV19 and TRBJ1-2; D is unclear. From germline, CDR1 is LNHDA and CDR2 SQIVND (reference sequence). Trimming left V 9 bases short and J 5 bases short, with 7 bases between. There are 10 residues in the CDR3. The CDR3 DNA sequence: TGTGCCAGCCGAGAGTATGGCTACACCTTC. Its translation is CASREYGYTF.

The chain uses TRBV12-5 and TRBJ2-7; weak D call: TRBD1 (5 bases). There are 13 residues in the CDR3. Germline values: CDR1 LGHNT, CDR2 FRNRAP. With 2 bases removed from V and 5 bases from J, the gap between germline ends came to 10 bases. In DNA, the CDR3 is TGTGCTAGTGGTTTGTTGTCCAGGGACGAGCAGTACTTC. Its translation: CASGLLSRDEQYF.

The rearrangement links TRBV9 to TRBJ2-2; D is perhaps TRBD1 (6 bases). Germline V CDR1 and CDR2: SGDLS, YYNGEE. The V end was cut by 6 bases, the J end by 4 bases, with 13 bases between. The CDR3 is 14 residues long. The CDR3: CASNRDTLTGELFF. The CDR3 nucleotides are TGTGCCAGCAATCGGGACACTCTCACCGGGGAGCTGTTTTTT.

The gene calls are TRBV6-5 and TRBJ1-1; possibly TRBD1 for D (6 bases). This CDR3 comprises 14 residues. The V and J ends lost 4 bases and 4 bases respectively, with 13 bases between them. Germline CDR1 MNHEY, CDR2 SVGAGI. In DNA, the CDR3 is TGTGCCAGCAGTTGGACGCAGGGGAGCACTGAAGCTTTCTTT. It encodes CASSWTQGSTEAFF.

In nucleotides, the CDR3 is TGTGCCACCAGCAGAGATTCAGCGACTTTGGGCTACACCTTC. This gives the protein CATSRDSATLGYTF. The chain carries TRBV15 and TRBJ1-2, with D uncertain. Trimming stripped 0 bases from V and 8 bases from J, with 13 bases between. Germline CDR1 and CDR2: LNHNV and YYDKDF (reference sequence). The CDR3 is 14 amino acids.

J is TRBJ2-2 and V is TRBV7-6; 8 positions match TRBD1. This CDR3 spans 15 amino acids. CDR1 and CDR2 (germline): SGHVS, FNYEAQ. V lost 5 bases and J lost 8; bases outside the gene matches: 10. DNA of the CDR3: TGTGCCAGCAGCCCTTCGGCGACAGGGGATGGGGAGCTGTTTTTT. Translating gives CASSPSATGDGELFF.

The chain couples TRBV7-8 to TRBJ2-7, with D perhaps TRBD2 (6 bases). The CDR3 has 14 residues. The V end was cut by 5 bases, the J end by 2 bases, with 13 bases between. Germline V CDR1 and CDR2: SGHVS, FQNEAQ. The CDR3 region is CASSRGVTTYEQYF. CDR3 nucleotide sequence: TGTGCCAGCAGCCGCGGGGTGACAACCTACGAGCAGTACTTC. Variable domain in full (rest from reference TRBV7-8 and TRBJ2-7): GAGVSQSPRYKVAKRGQDVALRCDPISGHVSLFWYQQALGQGPEFLTYFQNEAQLDKSGLPSDRFFAERPEGSVSTLKIQRTQQEDSAVYLCASSRGVTTYEQYFGPGTRLTVT.

This chain connects TRBV6-5 to TRBJ2-5; 8 nucleotides match TRBD2. The germline CDR1 and CDR2 sequences are MNHEY and SVGAGI. Unmatched junction bases numbered 1, after V lost 0 bases and J lost 1 base. The CDR3 runs 15 residues. CDR3 sequence (DNA): TGTGCCAGCAGTTACTCTAGCGGGGTCCAAGAGACCCAGTACTTC. Protein sequence: CASSYSSGVQETQYF.

As for this clone: The same CDR3 is also encoded by other DNA sequences in this sample. This sequence joins TRBV10-3 and TRBJ1-1; TRBD1 aligns across 7 bases. The V gene end was trimmed by 4 bases and the J gene end by 2 bases; junction bases not matched to a gene: 1. Germline V lookup: CDR1 ENHRY, CDR2 SYGVKD. The CDR3 covers 13 residues. This CDR3 reads CAISGTGNTEAFF. The DNA of the CDR3 is TGTGCCATCAGTGGGACAGGTAACACTGAAGCTTTCTTT.

The chain uses TRBV20-1 and TRBJ2-5; D is uncertain. This CDR3 has 10 residues. The germline V and J ends were trimmed by 6 bases and 5 bases, with 7 bases remaining between them. The germline V gene has CDR1 DFQATT and CDR2 SNEGSKA (reference sequence). CDR3 in DNA: TGCAGTGCCCTCGAGGAGACCCAGTACTTC. It is translated as CSALEETQYF.

V usage is TRBV4-2 and J usage is TRBJ1-1; D might be TRBD1 (5 bases). The CDR3 covers 15 residues. The germline V gene has CDR1 LGHNA and CDR2 YNFKEQ. The V gene lost 4 bases and the J gene lost 4 bases, with 16 bases spanning the gap. The CDR3 spells CASSPTGELGTEAFF. The CDR3 DNA is TGTGCCAGCAGCCCGACGGGGGAACTCGGCACTGAAGCTTTCTTT.

The J gene is TRBJ2-3, the V gene TRBV5-1; D might be TRBD1 (6 bases). CDR3 length: 15 residues. Between the trimmed V and J ends, which lost 4 bases and 0 bases, there was a span of 12 bases. Germline V gene sequence: CDR1 SGHRS, CDR2 YFSETQ. The CDR3 here is CASSKGTRSTDTQYF. The CDR3 nucleotides are TGCGCCAGCAGCAAAGGGACACGCAGCACAGATACGCAGTATTTT.

This chain uses TRBV6-6 with TRBJ2-7; D is possibly TRBD1 (6 bases). With 6 bases removed from V and 0 bases from J, the gap between germline ends came to 15 bases. The CDR3 covers 15 residues. CDR1 is MNHNY, CDR2 SVGAGI, per germline (reference sequence). The CDR3 sequence is CASSQGQTSSYEQYF. The CDR3 DNA sequence: TGTGCCAGCAGCCAAGGACAGACGAGCTCCTACGAGCAGTACTTC.

The genes are TRBV29-1 and TRBJ2-1; 8 nucleotides align to TRBD1. The V gene end was trimmed by 6 bases and the J gene end by 5 bases; junction bases not matched to a gene: 3. Germline lookup yields CDR1 SQVTM and CDR2 ANQGSEA. This CDR3 contains 12 residues. CDR3 sequence: CSVGQENNEQFF. CDR3 bases: TGCAGCGTGGGACAGGAAAACAATGAGCAGTTCTTC.

This chain uses TRBV7-9 with TRBJ2-7, with 7 bases lining up with TRBD1. This CDR3 comprises 14 residues. J gave up 6 bases and V 5 bases, and 10 bases lay outside the gene matches. The germline CDR1 and CDR2 sequences are SEHNR and FQNEAQ (reference sequence). Here the CDR3 reads CASSPLGWDSEQYF. As DNA, the CDR3 is TGTGCCAGCAGCCCTCTAGGTTGGGACAGCGAGCAGTACTTC.

The chain employs TRBV25-1 and TRBJ1-1; 8 nucleotides line up with TRBD1. V lost 7 bases to trimming and J lost 7 bases; unmatched junction nucleotides: 5. Per germline, CDR1 MGHDK and CDR2 SYGVNS. The CDR3 consists of 12 residues. The CDR3 loop reads CASTQGAFEAFF. The CDR3 nucleotides read TGTGCCAGCACCCAGGGGGCCTTTGAAGCTTTCTTT. The full variable domain, completed using reference TRBV25-1 and TRBJ1-1, is EADIYQTPRYLVIGTGKKITLECSQTMGHDKMYWYQQDPGMELHLIHYSYGVNSTEKGDLSSESTVSRIRTEHFPLTLESARPSHTSQYLCASTQGAFEAFFGQGTRLTVV.

This chain links TRBV6-5 with TRBJ1-1; 9 bases are shared with TRBD1. V trimming: 4 bases; J trimming: 7 bases; junction bases outside the gene matches: 10. Germline CDR1 and CDR2: MNHEY and SVGAGI. This CDR3 contains 15 residues. Here the CDR3 reads CASSSAGTGTREAFF. CDR3 in DNA: TGTGCCAGCAGTTCTGCCGGGACAGGGACCCGTGAAGCTTTCTTT.

The CDR3 here is CASQEGSNTEAFF. The CDR3 DNA reads as TGTGCCAGCCAAGAGGGCAGCAACACTGAAGCTTTCTTT. V usage is TRBV27 and J usage is TRBJ1-1; D ambiguous. Per the germline V gene, CDR1 is MNHEY and CDR2 is SMNVEV (reference sequence). The V and J ends lost 8 bases and 2 bases respectively, with 12 bases between them. The CDR3 totals 13 residues.